This T cell receptor (beta chain) was obtained from a study of T cell changes during pregnancy in multiple sclerosis (dated by TCRdb to between 2018 and 2020). At the level of the whole study: In women with multiple sclerosis, the researchers looked at how the T cell repertoire shifted as pregnancy progressed.

Libraries were built with the immunoSEQ multiplex PCR assay. TCRdb mirrors the immuneACCESS table, restricted to in-frame sequences. Some clones are absent from its copies; in checked studies, under half trace to an unresolved V gene, and the reason for the others is unknown. The sample includes tens of thousands of clones, with roughly 90% observed a single time. Around 0.85% of the sample rests with the top ten. Spanning cysteine to phenylalanine, the CDR3 consists of 17 amino acids. Left in the record is the CDR3 DNA by itself, 51 bases read in frame from the first base. For this clone: Its target antigen remains unknown. No quality values exist for individual bases; no much larger clone is one base distant.

Sample: peripheral blood, taken before pregnancy. This chain is built from TRBV21-1 and TRBJ2-7; TRBD2 was called by the table and not checked on the DNA. TRBV21-1 is given as a pseudogene. This clonotype originated in a female donor with multiple sclerosis, enrolled in a pregnancy study. The sequenced DNA: TGTGCCAGCAGACCGGGACTCAGGGTGGGTCTCTCCTACGAGCAGTACTTC. It codes for CASRPGLRVGLSYEQYF.